This TCR beta chain was sequenced during a study of PD-L1 blockade in urothelial cancer (TCRdb year 2017). Describing the broader study: All patients started therapy in the mid-2010s and received atezolizumab 1,200 mg intravenously every 3 weeks. Progression-free survival longer than 6 months counted as durable clinical benefit, and TCR features were additionally tested against both progression-free and overall survival. Some 29 patients had pretreatment blood TCR-seq, some 25 had at least one posttreatment blood collection, and some 25 had tumor TCR-seq. The study was an exploratory multi-omic analysis of somatic, immune and clinical correlates of response to PD-L1 blockade with atezolizumab in urothelial cancer. Blood samples were analyzed at 3 weeks after treatment start (second dose) and at 6 weeks after treatment start. Under ten patients achieved durable clinical benefit and 20 did not. In the same patients who had TCR sequencing, pretreatment tumors also underwent whole exome sequencing and RNA sequencing. TCR sequencing covered pretreatment tumor samples and matched, serially collected peripheral blood taken before and after atezolizumab treatment. About 90% of the roughly 30 patients were identified as males with urothelial cancer of bladder origin, and a prior smoking history was reported by 18 of 29 patients. An ECOG performance status of 0 or 1 was recorded for the patients, and 0 to 3 prior chemotherapy regimens had been received by the patients. A median of about 150,000 T cells and just over 80,000 unique TCRs was obtained from blood samples, and a median clonality of roughly 0.08 was observed.

The count of this clone is one. Its antigen remains undetermined. No much larger clone exists at a distance of one base, and base qualities are not known. Each PCR received spiked-in synthetic TCR analog templates so that absolute template abundance could be estimated from read counts. Using the immunoSEQ assay, TCRbeta CDR3 regions were amplified from genomic DNA with bias-controlled V and J gene primers. Sequencing of rearranged TCRbeta segments was done at approximately 20X coverage. On the authors' methods: Clustering was used to correct sequencing errors, and CDR3s were annotated against IMGT so that V, D and J genes could be assigned. Only productive TCRbeta rearrangements were used in downstream analyses, excluding out-of-frame or stop-codon sequences. Clonality was calculated as one minus the Shannon entropy normalized by the log of the number of unique productive sequences. Fisher's exact test with Benjamini-Hochberg correction, at a threshold of adjusted p below 0.01, was used to find clones that differed between time points or between blood and tumor. What TCRdb holds here is the immuneACCESS table cut down to in-frame rearrangements. Part of the clones is not present; checked against another copy, under half of the missing clones reflect an unresolved V gene, and the others are unexplained. V, J and clone size are those of that table, while D and trimming were read from the DNA. This sample is represented by fewer than 80,000 clones; 80% to 85% of them were singletons. The top ten clonotypes cover 2.5% to 4% of the sample.

Sample time point, as interpreted from the label and publication: pretreatment peripheral blood. A total of some 30 patients with locally advanced or metastatic urothelial carcinoma, treated at Memorial Sloan Kettering on a trial protocol, made up the cohort. Peripheral blood mononuclear cells were collected pretreatment and during treatment, with between 1 and 8 total time points obtained per patient. The Qiagen DNeasy Blood extraction kit was used to purify genomic DNA from total PBMCs and tumor samples. PBMCs were collected pretreatment and during treatment, and were isolated and stored as previously described. V is cut by 5 bases and J by 7 bases, and the space between the germline ends is 19 bases. CDR3 length: 14 amino acids, cysteine to phenylalanine. Of all the DNA, just the CDR3 is kept, 42 bases in frame from base 1. The germline V gene encodes CDR1 SGHRS and CDR2 YFSETQ. Summary of the overall study and its limitations: Because of the small sample size (n ≈ 30) and the many exploratory analyses performed, the results are intended to be regarded as hypothesis-generating. Greater expansion of tumor-associated TCR clones in peripheral blood 3 weeks after the start of treatment was observed in patients with durable benefit (n of about 24, p = 0.022). Improved progression-free and overall survival was found to be associated with pretreatment peripheral blood TCR clonality below the median.

This chain is built from TRBV5-1 and TRBJ2-7; perhaps TRBD2 is the D gene, with 5 bases matching. The sequence derives from a man aged 65 to 85 with urothelial cancer. Material: PBMCs, obtained around atezolizumab (anti-PD-L1) treatment. The DNA is TGCGCCAGCAGTTTCGGGGTGGGTGGTAGGGAGCAGTACTTC. Its translation is CASSFGVGGREQYF.